This T cell receptor beta chain was profiled in a study of shared clonotypes between healthy human individuals. Overall study context: Two women and three men aged 18 to 49 served as donors. For every donor, three CD4 naive, three CD4 memory, two CD8 naive and one CD8 memory plates were used. Study conclusions and caveats: Rarefaction demonstrated incomplete sorted-subset sequencing despite large depth.

Between the trimmed V and J ends, which lost 1 base and 7 bases, there was a span of 8 bases. Germline V gene lookup returns CDR1 SEHNR and CDR2 FQNEAQ (reference sequence). CDR3 length equals 13 residues. As regards this clone: Its antigen is unknown.

The naive CD8 subset, CD45RO-negative cells positively selected for CCR7, excluded terminally differentiated effector memory CD45RA+ cells. Generated by immunoSEQ multiplex PCR, the TCRdb table keeps only in-frame clones and is missing some. The sample lists roughly 770,000 clones; 96% were seen once. The specimen sequenced was naive CD8+ T cells sorted from blood. The chain employs TRBV7-9 and TRBJ2-1; D not resolved. The TCR was taken from a man under 40 in good health. CDR3 coding DNA: TGTGCCAGCAGCTTAGGTGCCGGGAATGAGCAGTTCTTC. Protein sequence: CASSLGAGNEQFF. Full variable domain (remainder filled in from reference TRBV7-9 and TRBJ2-1): DTGVSQNPRHKITKRGQNVTFRCDPISEHNRLYWYRQTLGQGPEFLTYFQNEAQLEKSRLLSDRFSAERPKGSFSTLEIQRTEQGDSAMYLCASSLGAGNEQFFGPGTRLTVL.